What follows is one T cell receptor beta chain and its context. Its cognate antigen has yet to be identified. Per-nucleotide qualities are absent, and no much larger clonotype sits a single base away. Here V drops 6 bases and J drops 3 bases, and the junction holds 8 bases not matched to any gene. The germline V gene (reference sequence) gives CDR1 as MNHNY and CDR2 as SVGAGI. From the cysteine up to the phenylalanine, the CDR3 has a length of 16 residues. The only DNA kept is the CDR3, 48 bases in frame from the first base. TCRbeta CDR3 regions were amplified from genomic DNA using the immunoSEQ Assay, a bias-controlled multiplex PCR. Processing in the source paper ran as follows. Within the assay, amplification of reference gene primers was used to estimate how many nucleated cells each sample contained. To quantify the absolute abundance of each unique TCRbeta CDR3 rearrangement, sequence reads were collapsed and filtered. Productive Simpson clonality was computed per sample as the square root of Simpson's diversity index over productive rearrangements. Imported from immuneACCESS, the table was reduced by TCRdb to in-frame sequences with V and J called. These copies leave out some clones; in studies compared against another copy, an unresolved V gene accounts for under half, and the cause of the remainder is not known. V, J and clone size derive from that table, while D and trimming were established from the DNA sequence. The sample yields 100,000 or so clones; around four fifths were counted once. The top ten clonotypes cover about 13% of the sample.

This record comes from a study of blood T cell repertoires in COVID-19 (dated by TCRdb to between 2020 and 2021). Some background on the complete study: Collaborator samples came from the United States, Italy and Spain and covered acute and convalescent phases of COVID-19. The prospective study material was composed of cDNA or gDNA derived from T cells, B-cell-depleted T cells, or PBMCs. Deeply sampled blood TCRbeta repertoires from subjects exposed to, actively infected with, or recovered from COVID-19 were included in the dataset. The repertoires were released in a freely available public database intended as a resource for research on the immune response to SARS-CoV-2. Samples were obtained from the ongoing ImmuneRACE study (first 160 participants) and from roughly 1,300 subjects provided by 6 global collaborators. Sample metadata almost always included a de-identified subject ID, COVID-19 status, age in years and sex. Where available, HLA class I and class II types were taken from metadata supplied by the sample provider and were not determined by assay-based typing. General conclusions and limits of the study: The amount of clinical and demographic metadata varied by source and participant and was provided uncurated.

Whole blood was collected in K2EDTA tubes by collaborating institutions according to the institutions' own protocols. For TCRbeta analysis, collaborators shipped samples as frozen whole blood, isolated PBMCs, or DNA extracted from either of those sample types. The sequence is built from TRBV6-6 and TRBJ2-2; TRBD2 lines up with 9 middle nucleotides. The sequence came from a human donor in a cohort sampled during active COVID-19. The source material was peripheral blood. The CDR3 here reads CASRTLAGAYTGELFF. In nucleotides, the sequence is TGTGCCAGCAGGACATTAGCGGGGGCCTACACCGGGGAGCTGTTTTTT.